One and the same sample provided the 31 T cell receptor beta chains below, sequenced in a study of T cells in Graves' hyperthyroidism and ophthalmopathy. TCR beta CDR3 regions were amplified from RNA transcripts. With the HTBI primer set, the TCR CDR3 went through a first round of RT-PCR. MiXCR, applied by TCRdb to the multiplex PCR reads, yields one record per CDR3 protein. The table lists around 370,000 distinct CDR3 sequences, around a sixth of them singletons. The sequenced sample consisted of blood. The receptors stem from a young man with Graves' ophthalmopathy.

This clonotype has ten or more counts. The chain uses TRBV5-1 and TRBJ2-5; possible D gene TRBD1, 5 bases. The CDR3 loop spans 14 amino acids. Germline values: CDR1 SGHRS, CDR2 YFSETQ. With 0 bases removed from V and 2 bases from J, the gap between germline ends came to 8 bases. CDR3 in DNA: TGCGCCAGCAGCTTGGAACGACAGCAAGAGACCCAGTACTTC. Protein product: CASSLERQQETQYF.

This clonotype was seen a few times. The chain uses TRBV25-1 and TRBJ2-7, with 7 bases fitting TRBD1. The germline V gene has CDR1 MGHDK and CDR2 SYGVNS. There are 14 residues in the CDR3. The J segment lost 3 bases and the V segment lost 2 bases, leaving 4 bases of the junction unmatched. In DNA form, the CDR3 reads TGTGCCAGCAGTGAAGAACAGGGGCACTACGAGCAGTACTTC. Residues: CASSEEQGHYEQYF.

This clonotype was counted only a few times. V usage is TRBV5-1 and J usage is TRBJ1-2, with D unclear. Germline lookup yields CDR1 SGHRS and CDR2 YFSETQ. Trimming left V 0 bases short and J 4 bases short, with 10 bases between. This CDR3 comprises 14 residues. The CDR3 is CASSLAAEGYGYTF. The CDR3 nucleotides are TGCGCCAGCAGCTTGGCCGCGGAAGGCTATGGCTACACCTTC.

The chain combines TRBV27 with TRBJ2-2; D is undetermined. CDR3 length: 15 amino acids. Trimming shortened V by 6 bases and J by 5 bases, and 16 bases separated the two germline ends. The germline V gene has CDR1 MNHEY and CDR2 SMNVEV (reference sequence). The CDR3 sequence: CASRRFSPQTGELFF. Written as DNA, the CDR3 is TGTGCCAGCAGAAGATTCTCCCCGCAAACCGGGGAGCTGTTTTTT.

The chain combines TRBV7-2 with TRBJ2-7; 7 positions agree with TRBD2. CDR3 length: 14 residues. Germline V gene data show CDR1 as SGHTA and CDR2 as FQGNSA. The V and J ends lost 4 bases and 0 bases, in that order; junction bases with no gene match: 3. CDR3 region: CASSWSGASYEQYF. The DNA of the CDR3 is TGTGCCAGCAGCTGGAGCGGGGCCTCCTACGAGCAGTACTTC.

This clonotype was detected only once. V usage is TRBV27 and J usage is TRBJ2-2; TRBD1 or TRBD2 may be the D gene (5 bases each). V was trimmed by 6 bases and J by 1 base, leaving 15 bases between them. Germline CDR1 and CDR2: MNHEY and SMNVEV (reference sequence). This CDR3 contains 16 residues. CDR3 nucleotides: TGTGCCAGCAGACCATTAGGGGCGGGGAACACCGGGGAGCTGTTTTTT. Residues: CASRPLGAGNTGELFF.

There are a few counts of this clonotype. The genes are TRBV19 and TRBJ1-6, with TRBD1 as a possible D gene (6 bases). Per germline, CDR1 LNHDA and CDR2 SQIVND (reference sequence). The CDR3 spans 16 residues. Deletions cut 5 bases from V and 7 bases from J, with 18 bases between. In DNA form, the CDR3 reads TGTGCCAGTAGTGCCCACAGGGTCTTGGAGAATTCACCCCTCCACTTT. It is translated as CASSAHRVLENSPLHF.

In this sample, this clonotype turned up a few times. The CDR3 DNA is TGTGCCAGCAGTTACAGATTACGTGAGCAGTACTTC. Translating gives CASSYRLREQYF. The gene calls are TRBV6-5 and TRBJ2-7; D remains ambiguous. V was shortened by 2 bases and J by 7 bases, with 9 bases between the two germline ends. The CDR3 is made up of 12 amino acids. Germline CDR1 reads MNHEY; CDR2 reads SVGAGI.

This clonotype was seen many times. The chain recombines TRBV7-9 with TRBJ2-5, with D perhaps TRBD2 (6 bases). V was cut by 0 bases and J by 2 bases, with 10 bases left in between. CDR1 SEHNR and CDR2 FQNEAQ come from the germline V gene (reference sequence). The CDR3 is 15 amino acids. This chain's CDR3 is CASSLAAGWQETQYF. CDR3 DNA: TGTGCCAGCAGCTTAGCGGCGGGATGGCAAGAGACCCAGTACTTC.

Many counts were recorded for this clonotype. The CDR3 DNA reads as TGTGCCAGCAGTTCTGCAGATACGCAGTATTTT. Translation gives CASSSADTQYF. The chain combines TRBV12-3 or TRBV12-4 with TRBJ2-3, with D unresolved. V was pared by 4 bases and J by 4 bases, with 3 bases between. This CDR3 has 11 residues.

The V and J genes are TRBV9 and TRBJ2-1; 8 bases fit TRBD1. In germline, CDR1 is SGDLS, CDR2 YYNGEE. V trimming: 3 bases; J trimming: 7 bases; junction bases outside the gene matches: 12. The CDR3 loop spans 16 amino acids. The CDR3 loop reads CASSARDRGWGNEQFF. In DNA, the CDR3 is TGTGCCAGCAGCGCCCGCGACAGGGGATGGGGGAATGAGCAGTTCTTC.

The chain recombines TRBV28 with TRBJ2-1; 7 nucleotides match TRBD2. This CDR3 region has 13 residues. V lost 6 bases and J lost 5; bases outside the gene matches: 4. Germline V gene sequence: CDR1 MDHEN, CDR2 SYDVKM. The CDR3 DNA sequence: TGTGCCAGCAGGTCTAGCGGTAACAATGAGCAGTTCTTC. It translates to CASRSSGNNEQFF.

The CDR3 loop is CASSSQAGGGSEQFF. CDR3 DNA: TGCGCCAGCAGCTCTCAAGCGGGAGGGGGGAGTGAGCAGTTCTTC. The V and J genes are TRBV5-1 and TRBJ2-1, with 10 bases lining up with TRBD2. The CDR3 has 15 residues. Germline V gene data show CDR1 as SGHRS and CDR2 as YFSETQ. V lost 3 bases and J lost 9; bases outside the gene matches: 9.

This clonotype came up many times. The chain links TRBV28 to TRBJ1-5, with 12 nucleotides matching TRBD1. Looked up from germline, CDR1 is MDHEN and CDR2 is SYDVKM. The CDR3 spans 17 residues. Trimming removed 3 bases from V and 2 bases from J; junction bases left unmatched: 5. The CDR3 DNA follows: TGTGCCAGCAGTTTCCGGGACAGGGGGCGCGGCAATCAGCCCCAGCATTTT. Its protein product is CASSFRDRGRGNQPQHF.

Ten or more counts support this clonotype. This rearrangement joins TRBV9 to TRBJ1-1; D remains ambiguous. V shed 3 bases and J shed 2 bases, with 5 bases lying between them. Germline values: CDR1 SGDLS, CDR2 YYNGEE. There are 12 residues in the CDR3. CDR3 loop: CASSAINTEAFF. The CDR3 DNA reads TGTGCCAGCAGCGCCATAAACACTGAAGCTTTCTTT.

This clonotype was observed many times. CDR3 protein: CASSLDPKGQSTDTQYF. Here the CDR3 DNA reads TGTGCCAGCAGCTTAGATCCCAAGGGGCAGAGCACAGATACGCAGTATTTT. The chain carries TRBV11-2 and TRBJ2-3, with D tentatively TRBD1 (5 bases). The CDR3 length is 17 residues. Germline V CDR1 and CDR2: SGHAT, FQNNGV. V lost 0 bases and J lost 0, with 13 bases in between.

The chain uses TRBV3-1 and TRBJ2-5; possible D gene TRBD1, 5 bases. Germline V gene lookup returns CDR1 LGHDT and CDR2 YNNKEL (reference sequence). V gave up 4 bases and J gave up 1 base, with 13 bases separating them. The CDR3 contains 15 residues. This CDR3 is CASSPGMRFQETQYF. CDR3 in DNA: TGTGCCAGCAGCCCAGGGATGAGATTCCAAGAGACCCAGTACTTC.

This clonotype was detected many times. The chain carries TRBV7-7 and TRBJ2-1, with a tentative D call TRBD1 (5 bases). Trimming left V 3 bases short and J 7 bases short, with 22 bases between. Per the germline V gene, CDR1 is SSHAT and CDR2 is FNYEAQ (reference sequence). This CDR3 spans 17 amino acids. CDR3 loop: CASSFRWGRFRRNEQFF. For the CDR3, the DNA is TGTGCCAGCAGCTTTAGGTGGGGCCGGTTTCGCCGTAATGAGCAGTTCTTC.

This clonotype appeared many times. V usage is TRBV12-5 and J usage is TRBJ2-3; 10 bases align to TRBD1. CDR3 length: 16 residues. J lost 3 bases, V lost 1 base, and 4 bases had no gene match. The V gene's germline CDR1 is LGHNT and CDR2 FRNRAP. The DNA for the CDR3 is TGTGCTAGTGGTTTGGGACCGGGACAGGGGACAGATACGCAGTATTTT. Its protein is CASGLGPGQGTDTQYF.

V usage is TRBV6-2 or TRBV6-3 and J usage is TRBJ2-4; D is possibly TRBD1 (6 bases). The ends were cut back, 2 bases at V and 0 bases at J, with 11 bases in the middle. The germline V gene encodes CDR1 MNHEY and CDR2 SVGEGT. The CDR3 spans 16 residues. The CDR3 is CASSYDGGLAKNIQYF. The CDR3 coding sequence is TGTGCCAGCAGTTACGATGGGGGCTTAGCCAAAAACATTCAGTACTTC.

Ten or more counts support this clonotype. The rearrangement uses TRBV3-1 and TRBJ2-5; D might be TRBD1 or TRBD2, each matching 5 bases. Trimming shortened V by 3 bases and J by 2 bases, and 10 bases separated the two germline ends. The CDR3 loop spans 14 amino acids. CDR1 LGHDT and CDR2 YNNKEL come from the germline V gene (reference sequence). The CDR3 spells CASSHGALQETQYF. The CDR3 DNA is TGTGCCAGCAGCCACGGGGCCCTACAAGAGACCCAGTACTTC.

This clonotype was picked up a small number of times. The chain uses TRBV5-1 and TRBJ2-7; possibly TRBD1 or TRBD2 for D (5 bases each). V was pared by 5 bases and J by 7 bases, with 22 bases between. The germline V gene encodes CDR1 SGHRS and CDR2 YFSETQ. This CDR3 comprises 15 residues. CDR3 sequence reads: CASRLDQGPRREQYF. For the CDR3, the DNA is TGCGCCAGCAGGCTAGACCAGGGACCTCGGAGGGAGCAGTACTTC.

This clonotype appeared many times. DNA for the CDR3: TGTGCCAGCAGCCAAGACCAGGCCACTGAAGCTTTCTTT. This codes for CASSQDQATEAFF. This rearrangement joins TRBV4-2 to TRBJ1-1; D is ambiguous. CDR1 is LGHNA and CDR2 is YNFKEQ in the germline V gene. The CDR3 is 13 amino acids. V was trimmed by 0 bases and J by 4 bases, leaving 6 bases between them.

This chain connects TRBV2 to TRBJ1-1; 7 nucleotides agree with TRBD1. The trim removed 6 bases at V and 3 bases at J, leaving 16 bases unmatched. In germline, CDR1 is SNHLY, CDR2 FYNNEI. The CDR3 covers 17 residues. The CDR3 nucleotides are TGTGCCAGCAGCGCCCACCGGGGCAGGGGGTATGACACTGAAGCTTTCTTT. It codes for CASSAHRGRGYDTEAFF.

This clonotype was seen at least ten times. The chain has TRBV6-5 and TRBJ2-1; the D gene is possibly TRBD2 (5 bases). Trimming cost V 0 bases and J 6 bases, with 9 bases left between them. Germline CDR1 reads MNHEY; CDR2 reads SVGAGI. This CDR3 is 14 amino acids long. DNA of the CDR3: TGTGCCAGCAGTTACTCGTGGGAGTCCAATGAGCAGTTCTTC. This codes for CASSYSWESNEQFF.

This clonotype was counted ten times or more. CDR3 residues: CASSEFPTGESGEQYF. The CDR3, as DNA: TGTGCCAGCAGTGAATTCCCGACAGGGGAATCTGGCGAGCAGTACTTC. V usage is TRBV2 and J usage is TRBJ2-7, with 8 bases that match TRBD1. With 2 bases clipped from V and 6 bases from J, the junction kept 12 bases outside the gene matches. CDR3 length: 16 residues. Germline V lookup: CDR1 SNHLY, CDR2 FYNNEI.

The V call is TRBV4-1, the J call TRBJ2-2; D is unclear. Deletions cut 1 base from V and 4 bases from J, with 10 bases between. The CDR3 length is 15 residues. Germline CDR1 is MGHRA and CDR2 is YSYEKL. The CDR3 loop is CASSQAHYRTGELFF. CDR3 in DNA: TGCGCCAGCAGCCAAGCACACTATCGCACCGGGGAGCTGTTTTTT.

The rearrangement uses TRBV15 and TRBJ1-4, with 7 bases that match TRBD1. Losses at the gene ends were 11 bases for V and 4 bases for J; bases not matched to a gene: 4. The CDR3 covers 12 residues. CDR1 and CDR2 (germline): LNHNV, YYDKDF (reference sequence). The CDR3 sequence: CAPQGINEKLFF. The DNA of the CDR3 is TGTGCCCCACAGGGGATTAATGAAAAACTGTTTTTT.

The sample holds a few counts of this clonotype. The CDR3 here is CASSLEDLEAFF. In DNA form, the CDR3 reads TGTGCCAGCAGCTTAGAGGATTTAGAAGCTTTCTTT. The V gene is TRBV7-9, the J gene TRBJ1-1, with unresolved D. This CDR3 spans 12 amino acids. Looked up from germline, CDR1 is SEHNR and CDR2 is FQNEAQ (reference sequence). V lost 1 base and J 8 bases, leaving 8 bases between the germline ends.

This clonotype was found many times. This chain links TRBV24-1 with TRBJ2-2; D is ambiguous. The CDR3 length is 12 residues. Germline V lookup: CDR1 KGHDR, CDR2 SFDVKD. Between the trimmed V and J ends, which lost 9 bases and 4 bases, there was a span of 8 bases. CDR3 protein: CATFGRTGELFF. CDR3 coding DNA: TGTGCCACCTTTGGGCGCACCGGGGAGCTGTTTTTT.

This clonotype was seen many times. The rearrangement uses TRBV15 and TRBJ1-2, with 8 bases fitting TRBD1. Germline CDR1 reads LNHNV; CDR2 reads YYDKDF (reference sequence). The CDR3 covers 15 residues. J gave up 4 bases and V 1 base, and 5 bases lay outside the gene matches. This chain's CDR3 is CATSRALTGVYGYTF. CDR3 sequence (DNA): TGTGCCACCAGCAGAGCGCTGACAGGGGTCTATGGCTACACCTTC. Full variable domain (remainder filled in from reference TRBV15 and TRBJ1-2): DAMVIQNPRYQVTQFGKPVTLSCSQTLNHNVMYWYQQKSSQAPKLLFHYYDKDFNNEADTPDNFQSRRPNTSFCFLDIRSPGLGDTAMYLCATSRALTGVYGYTFGSGTRLTVV.